The table lists the clone carrying this TCR beta chain with a few counts. Its antigen is as yet unknown. Prepared libraries of TCR beta cDNA carried unique molecular identifiers. Around 460,000 cDNA molecules came from roughly 0.93 to 9.6 million T cells. MiXCR was run by TCRdb on the PCR reads, yielding one entry per CDR3 protein. The sample holds about 430,000 distinct CDR3 sequences, roughly 38% seen once. This CDR3 is built from 14 residues. Trimming pared 5 bases from V and 2 bases from J, leaving 7 bases between. The data originate from a study of post-analysis software for immune sequencing data. Study as a whole: Recorded disease courses covered relapsing-remitting, secondary progressive and progressive-relapsing multiple sclerosis. Some patients had no subtype annotation. General study results and limits: The normalized Chao1 diversity of multiple sclerosis patients was significantly lower than that of controls. Patients showed TRBV5-6, TRBV5-1 and TRBV20-1 among five TRBV segments more frequent than in controls. Samples from one preparation batch, clustered by F measure, grouped strongly together.

The clonotype was recovered from a girl aged 2-15 years with multiple sclerosis. Material: blood. The chain is built from TRBV12-3 or TRBV12-4 and TRBJ2-6; D is possibly TRBD2 (5 bases). DNA of the CDR3: TGTGCCAGCAGTAAGGGAGCTGGGGCCAACGTCCTGACTTTC. This encodes CASSKGAGANVLTF.